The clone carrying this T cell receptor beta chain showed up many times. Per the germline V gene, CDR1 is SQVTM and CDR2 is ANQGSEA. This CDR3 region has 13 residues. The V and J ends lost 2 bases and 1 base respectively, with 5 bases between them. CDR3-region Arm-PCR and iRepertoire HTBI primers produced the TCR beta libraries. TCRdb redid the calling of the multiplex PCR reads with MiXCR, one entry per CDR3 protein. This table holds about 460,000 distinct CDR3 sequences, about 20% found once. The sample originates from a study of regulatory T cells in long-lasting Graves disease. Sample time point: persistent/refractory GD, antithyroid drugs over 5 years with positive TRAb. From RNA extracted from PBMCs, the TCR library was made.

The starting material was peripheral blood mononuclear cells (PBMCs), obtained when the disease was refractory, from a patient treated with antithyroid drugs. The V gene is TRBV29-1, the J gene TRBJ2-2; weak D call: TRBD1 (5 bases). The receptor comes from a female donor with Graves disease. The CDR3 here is CSVEQGNTGELFF. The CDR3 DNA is TGCAGCGTTGAACAGGGGAACACCGGGGAGCTGTTTTTT.